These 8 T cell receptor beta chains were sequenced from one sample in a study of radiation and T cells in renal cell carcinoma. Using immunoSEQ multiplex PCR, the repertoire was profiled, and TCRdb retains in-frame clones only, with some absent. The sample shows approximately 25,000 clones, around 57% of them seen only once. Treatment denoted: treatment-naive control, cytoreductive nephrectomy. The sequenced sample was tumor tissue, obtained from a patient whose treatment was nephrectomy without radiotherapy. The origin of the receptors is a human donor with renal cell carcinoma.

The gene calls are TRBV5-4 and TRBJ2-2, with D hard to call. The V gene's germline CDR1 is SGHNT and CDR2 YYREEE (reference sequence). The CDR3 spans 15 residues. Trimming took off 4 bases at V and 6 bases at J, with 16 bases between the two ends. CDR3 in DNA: TGTGCCAGCAGCCTAACGATACAGAGCCCCGGGGAGCTGTTTTTT. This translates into CASSLTIQSPGELFF.

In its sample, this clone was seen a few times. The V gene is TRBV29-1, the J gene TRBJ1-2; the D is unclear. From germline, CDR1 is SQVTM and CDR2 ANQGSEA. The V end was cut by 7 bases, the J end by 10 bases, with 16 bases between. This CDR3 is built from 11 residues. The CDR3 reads CSAPFQETYTF. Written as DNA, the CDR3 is TGCAGCGCCCCGTTTCAGGAGACCTACACCTTC.

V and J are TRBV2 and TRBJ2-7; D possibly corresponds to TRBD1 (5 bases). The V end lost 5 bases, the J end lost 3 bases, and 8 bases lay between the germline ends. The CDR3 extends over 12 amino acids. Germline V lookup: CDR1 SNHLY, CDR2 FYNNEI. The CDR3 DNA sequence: TGTGCCAGCAGTTCGCAGGGCTACGAGCAGTACTTC. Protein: CASSSQGYEQYF.

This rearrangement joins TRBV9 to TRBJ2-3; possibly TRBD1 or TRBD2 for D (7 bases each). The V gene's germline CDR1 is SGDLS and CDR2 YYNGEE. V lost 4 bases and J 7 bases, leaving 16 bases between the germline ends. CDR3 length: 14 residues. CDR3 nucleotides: TGTGCCAGCAGCATCCAGGGGGGAGGGAATACGCAGTATTTT. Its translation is CASSIQGGGNTQYF. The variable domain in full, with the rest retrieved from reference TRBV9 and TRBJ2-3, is DSGVTQTPKHLITATGQRVTLRCSPRSGDLSVYWYQQSLDQGLQFLIQYYNGEERAKGNILERFSAQQFPDLHSELNLSSLELGDSALYFCASSIQGGGNTQYFGPGTRLTVL.

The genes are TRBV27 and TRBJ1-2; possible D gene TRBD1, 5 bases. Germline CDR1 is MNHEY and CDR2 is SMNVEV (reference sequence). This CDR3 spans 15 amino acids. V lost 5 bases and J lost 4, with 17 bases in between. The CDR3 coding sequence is TGTGCCAGCAGTGCCCGCTCGACAGCTACCTATGGCTACACCTTC. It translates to CASSARSTATYGYTF.

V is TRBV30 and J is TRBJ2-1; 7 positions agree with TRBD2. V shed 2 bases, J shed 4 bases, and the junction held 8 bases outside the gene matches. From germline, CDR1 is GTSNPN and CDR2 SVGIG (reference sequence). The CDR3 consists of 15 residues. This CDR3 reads CAWSWASGLYNEQFF. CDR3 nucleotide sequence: TGTGCCTGGAGTTGGGCTAGCGGACTGTACAATGAGCAGTTCTTC.

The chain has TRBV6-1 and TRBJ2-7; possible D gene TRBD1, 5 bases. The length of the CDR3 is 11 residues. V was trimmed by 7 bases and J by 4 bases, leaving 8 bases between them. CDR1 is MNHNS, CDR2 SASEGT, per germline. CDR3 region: CASTPGYEQYF. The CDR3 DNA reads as TGTGCCAGCACTCCAGGGTACGAGCAGTACTTC.

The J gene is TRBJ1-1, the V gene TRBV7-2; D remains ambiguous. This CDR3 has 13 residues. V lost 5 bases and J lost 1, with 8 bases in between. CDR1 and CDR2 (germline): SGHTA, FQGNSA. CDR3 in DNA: TGTGCCAGCAGCACGACCGGGAACACTGAAGCTTTCTTT. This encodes CASSTTGNTEAFF.